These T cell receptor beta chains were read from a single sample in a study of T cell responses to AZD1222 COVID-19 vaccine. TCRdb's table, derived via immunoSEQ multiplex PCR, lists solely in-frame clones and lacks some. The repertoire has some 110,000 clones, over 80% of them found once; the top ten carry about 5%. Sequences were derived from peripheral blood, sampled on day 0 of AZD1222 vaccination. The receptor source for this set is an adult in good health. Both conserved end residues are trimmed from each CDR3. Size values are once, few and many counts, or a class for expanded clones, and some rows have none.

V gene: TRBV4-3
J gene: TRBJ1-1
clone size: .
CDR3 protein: ASSQDPGNTEAF

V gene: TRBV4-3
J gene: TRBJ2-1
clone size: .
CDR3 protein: ASSQHPSAGVDEQF

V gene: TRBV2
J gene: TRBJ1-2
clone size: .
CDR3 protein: ASSDSVYYGYT

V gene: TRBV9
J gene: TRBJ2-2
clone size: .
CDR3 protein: ASSGRVPGLGAGELF

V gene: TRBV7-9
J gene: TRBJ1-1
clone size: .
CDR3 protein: ASGTGTTEAF

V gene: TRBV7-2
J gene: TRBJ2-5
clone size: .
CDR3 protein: ASSPDRGQETQY

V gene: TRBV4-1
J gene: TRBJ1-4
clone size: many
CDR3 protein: ASSQALSGNEKLF

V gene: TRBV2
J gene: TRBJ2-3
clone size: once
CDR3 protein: ASSEARRASTDTQY

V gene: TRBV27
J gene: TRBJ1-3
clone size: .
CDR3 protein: ASRQGWGNTIY

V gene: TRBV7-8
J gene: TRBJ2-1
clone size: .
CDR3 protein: ASSPGLAGASYYNEQF

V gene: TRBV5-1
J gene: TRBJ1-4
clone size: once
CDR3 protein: ASSNPQGSSEKLF

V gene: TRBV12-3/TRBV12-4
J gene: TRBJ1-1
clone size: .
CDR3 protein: ASSFFRTEAF

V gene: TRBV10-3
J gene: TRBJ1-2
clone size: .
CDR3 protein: AISEPTGGGYT

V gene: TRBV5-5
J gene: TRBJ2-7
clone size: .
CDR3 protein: ASSYNHEQY

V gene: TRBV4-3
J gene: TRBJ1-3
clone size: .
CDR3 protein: ASSPLGGSGNTIY

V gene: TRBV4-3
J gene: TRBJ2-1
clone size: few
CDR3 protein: ASSQDYTTYNEQF

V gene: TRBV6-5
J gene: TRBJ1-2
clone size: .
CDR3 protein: ASSYGQGLANGYT